This T cell receptor beta chain stems from a study of T cell responses to AZD1222 COVID-19 vaccine. After removal of 9 bases from V and 1 base from J, the junction contained 5 bases not matched to a gene. This CDR3 region has 13 residues. Looked up from germline, CDR1 is LNHDA and CDR2 is SQIVND (reference sequence). Here immunoSEQ multiplex PCR was the method, and the copy in TCRdb shows in-frame clones only, minus some. Among 100,000 to 150,000 clones listed, roughly 93% were seen once. The sample here was peripheral blood, taken on day 0 of AZD1222 vaccination. This sequence originates from an adult in good health. The chain is built from TRBV19 and TRBJ1-2, with 7 bases that match TRBD1. This CDR3 reads CASQDRVNYGYTF. The DNA for the CDR3 is TGTGCCAGCCAAGACAGGGTTAACTATGGCTACACCTTC.